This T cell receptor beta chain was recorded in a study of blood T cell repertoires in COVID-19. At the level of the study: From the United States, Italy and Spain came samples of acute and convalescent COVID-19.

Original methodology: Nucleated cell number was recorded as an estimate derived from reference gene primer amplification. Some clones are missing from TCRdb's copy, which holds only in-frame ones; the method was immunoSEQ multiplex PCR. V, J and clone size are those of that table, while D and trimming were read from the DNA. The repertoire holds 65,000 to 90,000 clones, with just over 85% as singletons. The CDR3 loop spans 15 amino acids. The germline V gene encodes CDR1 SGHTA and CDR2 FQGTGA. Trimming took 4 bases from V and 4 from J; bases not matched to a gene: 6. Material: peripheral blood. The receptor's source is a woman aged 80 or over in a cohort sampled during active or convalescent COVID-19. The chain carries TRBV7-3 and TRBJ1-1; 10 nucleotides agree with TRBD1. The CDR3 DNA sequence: TGTGCCAGCAGCTCTACCGGGACAGGGGCCACTGAAGCTTTCTTT. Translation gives CASSSTGTGATEAFF.